The present entry profiles one TCR beta chain with its context. The antigen remains undetermined. This specimen belongs to a study of OX40 agonist ivuxolimab in advanced cancers. On the study more broadly: Previous treatment with anti-PD-1, anti-PD-L1 or anti-CTLA-4 therapy was allowed; 40% had received some.

The CDR3 runs to 14 residues. With 1 base removed from V and 13 bases from J, the gap between germline ends came to 17 bases. Per germline, CDR1 SGHAT and CDR2 FQNNGV. Regarding the study as a whole: Expansion of clones was among the lowest in partial responders at 0.1-3.0 mg/kg.

Data came from immunoSEQ multiplex PCR; TCRdb stores just in-frame clones and leaves some out. The sample has approximately 90,000 clones; about 89% are singletons. The TCR originated in an adult with an advanced solid tumor such as melanoma, head and neck, liver or kidney cancer. The sample consisted of CD4+ or CD8+ T cells sorted from blood, taken in a trial of the OX40 agonist ivuxolimab. The rearrangement uses TRBV11-2 and TRBJ2-1; perhaps TRBD1 as D (6 bases). Here the CDR3 reads CASSLGQPGQQQFF. CDR3 sequence (DNA): TGTGCCAGCAGCTTAGGACAACCGGGACAACAACAGTTCTTC. Full variable domain (remainder filled in from reference TRBV11-2 and TRBJ2-1): EAGVAQSPRYKIIEKRQSVAFWCNPISGHATLYWYQQILGQGPKLLIQFQNNGVVDDSQLPKDRFSAERLKGVDSTLKIQPAKLEDSAVYLCASSLGQPGQQQFFGPGTRLTVL.